The 24 T cell receptor beta chains below were found in one sample sequenced in a study of CD8 T cells in Susac syndrome. Random hexamers served to reverse transcribe roughly 0.45 to 1 ug RNA. TCRdb ran MiXCR on the immunoSEQ multiplex PCR reads and lists one entry per CDR3 protein. This table holds about 160,000 distinct CDR3 sequences, just under 95% found once. Sequenced: CD4+ T cells from PBMCs. These receptors originate from a human donor in good health.

The chain joins TRBV20-1 to TRBJ2-7, with 10 bases lining up with TRBD1. Per germline, CDR1 DFQATT and CDR2 SNEGSKA (reference sequence). The CDR3 is 15 amino acids. V lost 0 bases, J lost 5 bases, and 7 bases stayed unmatched. CDR3 nucleotide sequence: TGCAGTGCTAGAGATACGGGACAGGGGAAGCACGAGCAGTACTTC. Protein: CSARDTGQGKHEQYF.

The genes are TRBV7-9 and TRBJ1-5, with unresolved D. Germline CDR1 reads SEHNR; CDR2 reads FQNEAQ (reference sequence). V dropped 5 bases and J dropped 3 bases, with 14 bases sitting between them. The CDR3 is 15 amino acids. The CDR3 DNA sequence: TGTGCCAGCAGCCAAATAGACAAGTACAATCAGCCCCAGCATTTT. This codes for CASSQIDKYNQPQHF.

The J gene is TRBJ2-2, the V gene TRBV7-9, with 8 bases identical to TRBD1. Germline values: CDR1 SEHNR, CDR2 FQNEAQ (reference sequence). The CDR3 length is 17 residues. The V segment lost 11 bases and the J segment 2 bases; nucleotides outside the gene matches: 16. The DNA of the CDR3 is TGTGCCGGAACTCACCGATGGACAGGGATAAACACCGGGGAGCTGTTTTTT. Its translation is CAGTHRWTGINTGELFF. Drawing the rest from reference TRBV7-9 and TRBJ2-2, the complete variable domain is DTGVSQNPRHKITKRGQNVTFRCDPISEHNRLYWYRQTLGQGPEFLTYFQNEAQLEKSRLLSDRFSAERPKGSFSTLEIQRTEQGDSAMYLCAGTHRWTGINTGELFFGEGSRLTVL.

The rearrangement uses TRBV7-3 and TRBJ1-6; no definite D call. The CDR3 has 13 amino acids. Germline-derived CDR1 and CDR2 are SGHTA and FQGTGA. Trimming removed 4 bases at V and 7 bases at J, with 8 bases between. Here the CDR3 DNA reads TGTGCCAGCAGCTCGAGCGCCAATTCACCCCTCCACTTT. Translated, it gives CASSSSANSPLHF.

The rearrangement links TRBV2 to TRBJ2-5; 12 bases map to TRBD2. The CDR3 covers 15 residues. Per the germline V gene, CDR1 is SNHLY and CDR2 is FYNNEI. Trimming at V came to 5 bases and at J to 11 bases, leaving 12 bases not matched to a gene. The CDR3 spells CASSSGLAGHLGQYF. The DNA for the CDR3 is TGTGCCAGCAGTTCTGGACTAGCGGGGCATCTTGGGCAGTACTTC.

The chain is built from TRBV27 and TRBJ1-6; the D is unclear. This CDR3 has 16 residues. Trimming stripped 3 bases from V and 4 bases from J, with 13 bases between. Germline assignment: CDR1 MNHEY and CDR2 SMNVEV (reference sequence). CDR3 loop: CASSFRLLTYNSPLHF. The CDR3, as DNA: TGTGCCAGCAGTTTCCGGCTCCTAACTTATAATTCACCCCTCCACTTT.

The CDR3 loop is CASSRSGVSNQPQHF. In DNA form, the CDR3 reads TGTGCCAGCAGCCGATCGGGGGTCAGCAATCAGCCCCAGCATTTT. The rearrangement uses TRBV7-2 and TRBJ1-5; D might be TRBD1 (5 bases). This CDR3 contains 15 residues. Germline CDR1 and CDR2: SGHTA and FQGNSA. The germline V and J ends were trimmed by 5 bases and 1 base, with 12 bases remaining between them.

This clonotype came up once. CDR3 nucleotides: TGTGCCAGCAGACCCCGGGGTACTGAAGCTTTCTTT. Translating gives CASRPRGTEAFF. J is TRBJ1-1 and V is TRBV6-5; D remains unclear. Trimming shortened V by 6 bases and J by 5 bases, and 10 bases separated the two germline ends. The CDR3 sequence is 12 residues long. CDR1 is MNHEY and CDR2 is SVGAGI in the germline V gene.

This sequence joins TRBV27 and TRBJ2-6, with 8 nucleotides matching TRBD2. Trimming took 2 bases from V and 3 from J; bases not matched to a gene: 6. CDR3 size: 17 residues. From germline, CDR1 is MNHEY and CDR2 SMNVEV (reference sequence). CDR3 sequence (DNA): TGTGCCAGCAGTTTAAGCGGGGGCGTATATGGGGCCAACGTCCTGACTTTC. Translation gives CASSLSGGVYGANVLTF. Using reference TRBV27 and TRBJ2-6 for the parts outside the CDR3, the full variable domain is EAQVTQNPRYLITVTGKKLTVTCSQNMNHEYMSWYRQDPGLGLRQIYYSMNVEVTDKGDVPEGYKVSRKEKRNFPLILESPSPNQTSLYFCASSLSGGVYGANVLTFGAGSRLTVL.

The genes are TRBV29-1 and TRBJ2-7; 8 bases match TRBD1. The CDR3 loop spans 13 amino acids. Losses at the gene ends were 5 bases for V and 4 bases for J; bases not matched to a gene: 7. CDR1 SQVTM and CDR2 ANQGSEA come from the germline V gene. The DNA for the CDR3 is TGCAGCGTTACTGGACAGGGTATTTACGAGCAGTACTTC. Protein product: CSVTGQGIYEQYF.

V and J are TRBV5-1 and TRBJ1-1; TRBD1 aligns across 7 bases. There are 18 residues in the CDR3. The J segment lost 0 bases and the V segment lost 3 bases, leaving 14 bases of the junction unmatched. Germline V gives CDR1 SGHRS, CDR2 YFSETQ. The chain's CDR3 is CASSSPRMTGRLNTEAFF. The CDR3 nucleotides are TGCGCCAGCAGCTCCCCCAGGATGACAGGGAGGCTGAACACTGAAGCTTTCTTT.

The chain carries TRBV9 and TRBJ1-6; D ambiguous. V lost 0 bases and J 14 bases, leaving 21 bases between the germline ends. From germline, CDR1 is SGDLS and CDR2 YYNGEE. The CDR3 has 16 residues. CDR3 nucleotide sequence: TGTGCCAGCAGCGTAGATCCGGCTCCCGGGCGGCGGGCCCTCCACTTT. Translation: CASSVDPAPGRRALHF.

The chain recombines TRBV28 with TRBJ1-3, with D unclear. V lost 6 bases to trimming and J lost 3 bases, with 6 bases between them. Germline-derived CDR1 and CDR2 are MDHEN and SYDVKM. The CDR3 extends over 12 amino acids. The DNA of the CDR3 is TGTGCCAGCAGCCCTAATGGAAACACCATATATTTT. This sequence encodes CASSPNGNTIYF. The whole variable domain, filled in from reference TRBV28 and TRBJ1-3, reads DVKVTQSSRYLVKRTGEKVFLECVQDMDHENMFWYRQDPGLGLRLIYFSYDVKMKEKGDIPEGYSVSREKKERFSLILESASTNQTSMYLCASSPNGNTIYFGEGSWLTVV.

The rearrangement joins TRBV20-1 to TRBJ2-3; TRBD2 matches 7 bases. Germline V gene data show CDR1 as DFQATT and CDR2 as SNEGSKA (reference sequence). V was pared by 0 bases and J by 5 bases, with 5 bases of the junction left unmatched. This CDR3 is built from 14 residues. CDR3 sequence (DNA): TGCAGTGCTAGAGATATGATAGCGGGAGATACGCAGTATTTT. This codes for CSARDMIAGDTQYF.

A single count supports this clonotype. The V and J genes are TRBV6-6 and TRBJ1-3; the D is unclear. V gave up 6 bases and J gave up 2 bases, with 5 bases separating them. The CDR3 spans 12 residues. Germline V lookup: CDR1 MNHNY, CDR2 SVGAGI (reference sequence). The CDR3 coding sequence is TGTGCCAGCAGGCGACCTGGAAACACCATATATTTT. Translation: CASRRPGNTIYF.

V and J are TRBV11-2 and TRBJ2-7, with D tentatively TRBD1 (5 bases). V lost 0 bases, J lost 6 bases, and 9 bases lay in between. Germline V gene sequence: CDR1 SGHAT, CDR2 FQNNGV. The CDR3 is 13 residues long. In DNA, the CDR3 is TGTGCCAGCAGCTTAGATCCAGGGCTCGAGCAGTACTTC. It yields the protein CASSLDPGLEQYF.

V and J are TRBV5-1 and TRBJ2-2; 7 bases align to TRBD1. V gave up 5 bases and J gave up 4 bases; unmatched junction bases: 8. CDR1 and CDR2 (germline): SGHRS, YFSETQ. The CDR3 is 15 residues long. The chain's CDR3 is CASRLTGSATGELFF. Here the CDR3 DNA reads TGCGCCAGCAGGTTGACAGGGTCGGCCACCGGGGAGCTGTTTTTT.

The rearrangement uses TRBV11-1 and TRBJ2-6; unclear D gene. V lost 6 bases to trimming and J lost 2 bases, with 11 bases between them. CDR3 length equals 15 residues. CDR1 is SGHAT, CDR2 FQDESV, per germline (reference sequence). The CDR3 coding sequence is TGTGCCAGCAGACCCACGTCCGCTGGGGCCAACGTCCTGACTTTC. It encodes CASRPTSAGANVLTF.

The chain recombines TRBV20-1 with TRBJ1-2; D is possibly TRBD1 (6 bases). CDR3 length equals 12 residues. Germline V lookup: CDR1 DFQATT, CDR2 SNEGSKA (reference sequence). V shed 3 bases and J shed 4 bases, with 9 bases lying between them. CDR3 sequence (DNA): TGCAGTGCTAGGGGGGCAGGCTATGGCTACACCTTC. It translates to CSARGAGYGYTF.

The chain uses TRBV12-3 or TRBV12-4 and TRBJ2-1, with 7 bases lining up with TRBD2. With V trimmed by 5 bases and J by 3 bases, 10 bases remained unmatched. CDR3 size: 16 residues. In DNA, the CDR3 is TGTGCCAGCAGTCCCCCGGCCCTAGCGGACTACAATGAGCAGTTCTTC. Translating gives CASSPPALADYNEQFF.

The gene calls are TRBV5-4 and TRBJ2-3; no firm D call. V shed 5 bases and J shed 4 bases, with 11 bases lying between them. In germline, CDR1 is SGHNT, CDR2 YYREEE (reference sequence). This CDR3 has 13 amino acids. The CDR3 loop is CASSKPAADTQYF. CDR3 bases: TGTGCCAGCAGTAAGCCTGCCGCAGATACGCAGTATTTT.

J is TRBJ2-1 and V is TRBV20-1; D might be TRBD2 (6 bases). V lost 2 bases and J lost 6, with 8 bases in between. CDR1 is DFQATT, CDR2 SNEGSKA, per germline (reference sequence). The CDR3 has 12 amino acids. CDR3 sequence (DNA): TGCAGTGCTAGATGGGACTTCAATGAGCAGTTCTTC. Amino acids: CSARWDFNEQFF.

The J gene is TRBJ2-1, the V gene TRBV29-1; TRBD2 matches at 10 bases. With V trimmed by 4 bases and J by 7 bases, 7 bases remained unmatched. Germline values: CDR1 SQVTM, CDR2 ANQGSEA. This CDR3 region has 14 residues. Written as DNA, the CDR3 is TGCAGCGTTGGGCGAGCGGGGGGGCCAAATGAGCAGTTCTTC. Translating gives CSVGRAGGPNEQFF.

V and J are TRBV14 and TRBJ1-1, with 11 nucleotides matching TRBD1. There are 15 residues in the CDR3. Looked up from germline, CDR1 is SGHDN and CDR2 is FVKESK. V trimming: 4 bases; J trimming: 3 bases; junction bases outside the gene matches: 4. The CDR3 spells CASSPRDRGDTEAFF. DNA of the CDR3: TGTGCCAGCAGCCCCCGGGACAGGGGGGACACTGAAGCTTTCTTT.